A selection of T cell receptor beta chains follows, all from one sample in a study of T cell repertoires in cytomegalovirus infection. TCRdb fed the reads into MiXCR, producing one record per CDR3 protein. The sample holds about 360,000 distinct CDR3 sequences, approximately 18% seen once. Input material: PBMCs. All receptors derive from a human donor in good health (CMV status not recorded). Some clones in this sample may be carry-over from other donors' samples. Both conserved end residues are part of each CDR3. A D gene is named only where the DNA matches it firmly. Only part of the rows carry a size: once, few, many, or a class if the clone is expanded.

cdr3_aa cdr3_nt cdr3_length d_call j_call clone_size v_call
CSARPASSGNTIYF TGCAGTGCTAGGCCGGCGAGTTCTGGAAACACCATATATTTT 14 . TRBJ1-3 . TRBV20-1
CASKVTGFDEQFF TGTGCCAGCAAGGTGACAGGGTTCGATGAGCAGTTCTTC 13 TRBD1 TRBJ2-1 few TRBV6-2/TRBV6-3
CASSPDSLSTEAFF TGTGCCAGCTCACCGGACAGTTTAAGCACTGAAGCTTTCTTT 14 . TRBJ1-1 few TRBV18
CASSYQGRTVREAFF TGTGCCAGCAGCTATCAGGGACGGACAGTTCGGGAAGCTTTCTTT 15 . TRBJ1-1 many TRBV7-2
CASSLEKGGLAYEQYF TGTGCCAGCAGCTTAGAGAAAGGGGGGCTGGCCTACGAGCAGTACTTC 16 . TRBJ2-7 few TRBV7-8
CASRNRANEKLFF TGTGCCAGTAGGAACAGGGCAAATGAAAAACTGTTTTTT 13 . TRBJ1-4 few TRBV19
CASSYIGQYNEQFF TGTGCCAGCAGCTATATCGGACAGTATAATGAGCAGTTCTTC 14 . TRBJ2-1 . TRBV3-1
CASSLGTPTEGTDTQYF TGTGCCAGCAGCTTAGGAACCCCGACAGAGGGCACAGATACGCAGTATTTT 17 . TRBJ2-3 many TRBV11-3
CASIIGASTEAFF TGTGCCAGCATAATAGGGGCGAGCACTGAAGCTTTCTTT 13 . TRBJ1-1 many TRBV28
CSVASGQGSYEQYF TGCAGCGTCGCCTCGGGACAGGGCTCTTACGAGCAGTACTTC 14 TRBD1 TRBJ2-7 few TRBV29-1
CAIARLAGDNEQFF TGTGCCATCGCCAGACTAGCGGGTGACAATGAGCAGTTCTTC 14 TRBD2 TRBJ2-1 . TRBV10-3
CASSPRGGDYTAFF TGTGCCAGCAGCCCACGGGGAGGGGACTATACGGCTTTCTTT 14 . TRBJ1-1 many TRBV7-2
CASKWGPPPGELFF TGTGCCAGCAAATGGGGCCCTCCCCCCGGGGAGCTGTTTTTT 14 . TRBJ2-2 . TRBV6-1
CASSRTWGRDIQYF TGTGCCAGCAGTCGCACCTGGGGAAGGGACATTCAGTACTTC 14 . TRBJ2-4 few TRBV28
CATRGLAGSSYNEQFF TGTGCCACCAGAGGACTAGCGGGAAGCTCCTACAATGAGCAGTTCTTC 16 TRBD2 TRBJ2-1 few TRBV24-1
CASSPAGTGENEQFF TGCGCCAGCAGCCCAGCCGGGACAGGGGAAAATGAGCAGTTCTTC 15 TRBD1 TRBJ2-1 . TRBV4-3
CASSLILEGADEQYF TGTGCCAGCAGCTTAATATTGGAGGGGGCCGACGAGCAGTACTTC 15 . TRBJ2-7 few TRBV7-6
CASSLAVTNEKLFF TGTGCCAGCAGCTTAGCCGTGACGAATGAAAAACTGTTTTTT 14 . TRBJ1-4 . TRBV11-2
CASSSRSRIAGSNQPQHF TGTGCCAGCAGCTCGAGATCCCGGATTGCAGGTAGCAATCAGCCCCAGCATTTT 18 . TRBJ1-5 many TRBV7-8
CSATGTVNTEAFF TGCAGTGCGACCGGGACGGTGAACACTGAAGCTTTCTTT 13 . TRBJ1-1 . TRBV20-1
CASSALQGADQPQHF TGTGCCAGCAGCGCCTTACAGGGGGCGGATCAGCCCCAGCATTTT 15 TRBD1 TRBJ1-5 many TRBV7-9
CASASRGTQYF TGTGCCAGTGCATCGAGGGGGACCCAGTACTTC 11 . TRBJ2-5 many TRBV2
CASRISGGAGSEQFF TGTGCCAGCAGAATTAGCGGGGGGGCCGGGAGTGAGCAGTTCTTC 15 TRBD2 TRBJ2-1 few TRBV6-6
CASRVNGYEQYF TGTGCCAGCAGGGTGAACGGCTACGAGCAGTACTTC 12 . TRBJ2-7 few TRBV28
CASRTGPGRPNVLTF TGTGCCAGCAGGACCGGGCCTGGTAGGCCCAACGTCCTGACTTTC 15 . TRBJ2-6 . TRBV5-5
CASSSAPGYTQYF TGTGCCAGCAGTTCGGCCCCAGGGTATACGCAGTATTTT 13 . TRBJ2-3 . TRBV27
CASRPRQERGEQYF TGTGCCAGCAGGCCTCGTCAGGAGAGGGGCGAGCAGTACTTC 14 . TRBJ2-7 few TRBV7-9
CSALPTSLRQETQYF TGCAGTGCTCTTCCAACATCCCTCCGACAAGAGACCCAGTACTTC 15 . TRBJ2-5 . TRBV20-1
CASSQQGIDTQYF TGTGCCAGCAGCCAACAGGGGATTGATACGCAGTATTTT 13 TRBD1 TRBJ2-3 many TRBV7-2
CASSWKTTEAFF TGTGCCAGTTCTTGGAAGACCACTGAAGCTTTCTTT 12 . TRBJ1-1 many TRBV7-9
CASSLWGQATGELFF TGTGCCAGCAGCTTGTGGGGACAGGCCACCGGGGAGCTGTTTTTT 15 TRBD1 TRBJ2-2 . TRBV7-6
CASSRTRTGGMNTEAFF TGTGCCAGCAGTCGGACCCGGACAGGGGGGATGAACACTGAAGCTTTCTTT 17 TRBD1 TRBJ1-1 . TRBV28
CASSEVYNEQFF TGTGCCAGCAGCGAGGTGTACAATGAGCAGTTCTTC 12 . TRBJ2-1 many TRBV7-2
CASSSGTGGVGTQYF TGTGCCAGCAGTTCCGGGACAGGGGGGGTCGGGACCCAGTACTTC 15 TRBD1 TRBJ2-5 . TRBV6-5
CASSPGQEPSTDTQYF TGTGCCAGTAGCCCGGGACAGGAGCCTAGCACAGATACGCAGTATTTT 16 TRBD1 TRBJ2-3 . TRBV19
CSARDLQGAPTDTQYF TGCAGTGCTAGAGACCTGCAGGGGGCTCCCACAGATACGCAGTATTTT 16 TRBD1 TRBJ2-3 few TRBV20-1
CASSQQALLLSPLHF TGTGCCAGTAGTCAACAGGCGCTCCTCCTTTCACCCCTCCACTTT 15 . TRBJ1-6 many TRBV19
CASSQKHRGFATNEKLFF TGTGCCAGCAGTCAGAAGCACAGGGGATTTGCAACTAATGAAAAACTGTTTTTT 18 TRBD1 TRBJ1-4 . TRBV27
CASERTAITYEQYF TGTGCCAGCGAGAGGACAGCGATTACCTACGAGCAGTACTTC 14 . TRBJ2-7 many TRBV6-1
CASSLARRQGEAFF TGTGCCAGCAGCTTAGCCCGGAGGCAGGGGGAAGCTTTCTTT 14 . TRBJ1-1 . TRBV7-9
CASSRSAGGGDTQYF TGCGCCAGCAGCCGAAGCGCAGGGGGTGGGGATACGCAGTATTTT 15 TRBD1 TRBJ2-3 few TRBV4-3
CAIGDGSYEQYF TGTGCCATCGGGGATGGTTCCTACGAGCAGTACTTC 12 . TRBJ2-7 . TRBV10-3
CASRGQGSGQPQHF TGCGCCAGCCGAGGACAGGGTTCGGGTCAGCCCCAGCATTTT 14 TRBD1 TRBJ1-5 many TRBV4-1